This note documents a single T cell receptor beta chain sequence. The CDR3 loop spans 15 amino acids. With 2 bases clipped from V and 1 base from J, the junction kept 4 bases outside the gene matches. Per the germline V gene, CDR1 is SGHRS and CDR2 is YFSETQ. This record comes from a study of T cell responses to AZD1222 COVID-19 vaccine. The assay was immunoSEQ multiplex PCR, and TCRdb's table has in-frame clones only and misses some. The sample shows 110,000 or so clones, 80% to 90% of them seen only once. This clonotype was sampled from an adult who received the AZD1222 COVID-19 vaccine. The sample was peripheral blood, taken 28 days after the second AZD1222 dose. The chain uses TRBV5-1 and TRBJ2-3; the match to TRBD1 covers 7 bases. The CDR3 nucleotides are TGCGCCAGCAGCTTACAGGGGTTGGGCACAGATACGCAGTATTTT. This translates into CASSLQGLGTDTQYF.